This TCR beta chain was sequenced in a study of cytomegalovirus exposure and HLA in healthy donors. About this clone itself: What it binds is unknown. A much larger clone is a single base away; this may be a read error.

General study results and limits: Researchers left out some V segments, among them TRBV6-2 and TRBV6-3, as indistinguishable. In vitro testing confirmed a few CMV-associated chains as specific for CMV antigens.

The primer mix had 60 Vbeta and 13 Jbeta primers. The data were produced by immunoSEQ multiplex PCR, yet TCRdb's version contains in-frame clones alone and is incomplete. The sample carries approximately 180,000 clones, 60% to 85% recorded once. Looked up from germline, CDR1 is SGHVS and CDR2 is FNYEAQ. The V end was cut by 5 bases, the J end by 0 bases, with 4 bases between. The CDR3 totals 13 residues. The clonotype originates from a male donor in good health and CMV-seronegative. Sequenced material: PBMCs. This chain connects TRBV7-6 to TRBJ2-2; D unclear. CDR3 residues: CASSPSNTGELFF. CDR3 coding DNA: TGTGCCAGCAGCCCTTCGAACACCGGGGAGCTGTTTTTT.